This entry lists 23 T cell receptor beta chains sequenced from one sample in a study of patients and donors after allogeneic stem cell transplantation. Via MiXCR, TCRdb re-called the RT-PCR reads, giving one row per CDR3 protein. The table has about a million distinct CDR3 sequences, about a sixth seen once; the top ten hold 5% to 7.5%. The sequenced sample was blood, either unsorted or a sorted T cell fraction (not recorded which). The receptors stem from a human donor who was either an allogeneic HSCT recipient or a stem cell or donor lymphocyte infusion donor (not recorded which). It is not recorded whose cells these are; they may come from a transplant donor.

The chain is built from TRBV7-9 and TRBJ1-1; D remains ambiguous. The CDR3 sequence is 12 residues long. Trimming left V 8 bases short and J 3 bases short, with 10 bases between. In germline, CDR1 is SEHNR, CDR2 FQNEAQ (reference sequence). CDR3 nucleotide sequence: TGTGCCAGCCTCAGGAGGGACACTGAAGCTTTCTTT. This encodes CASLRRDTEAFF.

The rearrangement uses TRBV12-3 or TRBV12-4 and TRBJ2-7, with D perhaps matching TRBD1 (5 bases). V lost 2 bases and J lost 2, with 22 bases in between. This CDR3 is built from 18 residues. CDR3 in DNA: TGTGCCAGCAGTTTACAAACGCCAGACAGCTACCCCCCCTACGAGCAGTACTTC. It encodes CASSLQTPDSYPPYEQYF.

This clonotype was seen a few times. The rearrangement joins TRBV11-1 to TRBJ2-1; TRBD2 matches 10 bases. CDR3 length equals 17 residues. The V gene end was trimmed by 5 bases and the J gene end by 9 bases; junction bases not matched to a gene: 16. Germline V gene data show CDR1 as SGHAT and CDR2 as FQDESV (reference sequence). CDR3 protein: CASSRPGNSGRLGEQFF. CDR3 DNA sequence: TGTGCCAGCAGCCGCCCGGGGAATAGCGGGAGGTTGGGTGAGCAGTTCTTC.

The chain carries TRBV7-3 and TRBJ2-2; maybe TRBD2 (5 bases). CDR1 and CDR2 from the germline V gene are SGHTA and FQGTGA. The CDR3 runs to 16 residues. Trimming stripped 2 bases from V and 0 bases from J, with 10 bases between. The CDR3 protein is CASSLLPSSNTGELFF. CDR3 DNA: TGTGCCAGCAGCTTACTGCCTAGCTCGAACACCGGGGAGCTGTTTTTT.

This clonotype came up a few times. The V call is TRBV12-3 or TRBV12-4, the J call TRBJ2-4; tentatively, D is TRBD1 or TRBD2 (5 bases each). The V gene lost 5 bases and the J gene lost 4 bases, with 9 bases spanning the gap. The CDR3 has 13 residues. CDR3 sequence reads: CASSGDQKNIQYF. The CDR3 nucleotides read TGTGCCAGCAGTGGGGACCAGAAAAACATTCAGTACTTC.

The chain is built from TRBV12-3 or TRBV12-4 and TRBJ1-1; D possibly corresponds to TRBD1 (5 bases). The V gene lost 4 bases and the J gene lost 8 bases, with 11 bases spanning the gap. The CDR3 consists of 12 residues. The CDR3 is CASSSLRGEAFF. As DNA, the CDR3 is TGTGCCAGCAGTTCCCTTCGGGGGGAAGCTTTCTTT.

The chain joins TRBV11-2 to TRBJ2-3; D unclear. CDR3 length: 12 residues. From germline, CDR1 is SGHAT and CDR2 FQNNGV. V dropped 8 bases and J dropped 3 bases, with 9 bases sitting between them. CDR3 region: CASLRVTDTQYF. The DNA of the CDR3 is TGTGCCAGCCTTAGGGTGACAGATACGCAGTATTTT.

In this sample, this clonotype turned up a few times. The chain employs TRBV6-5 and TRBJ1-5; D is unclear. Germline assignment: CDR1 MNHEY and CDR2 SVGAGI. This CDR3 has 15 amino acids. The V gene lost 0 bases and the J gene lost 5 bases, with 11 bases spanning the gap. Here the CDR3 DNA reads TGTGCCAGCAGTTACTCAACAGACCCCTATCAGCCCCAGCATTTT. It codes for CASSYSTDPYQPQHF.

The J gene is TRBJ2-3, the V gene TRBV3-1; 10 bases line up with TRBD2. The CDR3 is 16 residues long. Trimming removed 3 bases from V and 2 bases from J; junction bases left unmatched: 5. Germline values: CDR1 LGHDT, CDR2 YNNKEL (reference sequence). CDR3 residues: CASSQRLAGVTDTQYF. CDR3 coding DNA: TGTGCCAGCAGCCAGAGGCTAGCGGGGGTCACAGATACGCAGTATTTT.

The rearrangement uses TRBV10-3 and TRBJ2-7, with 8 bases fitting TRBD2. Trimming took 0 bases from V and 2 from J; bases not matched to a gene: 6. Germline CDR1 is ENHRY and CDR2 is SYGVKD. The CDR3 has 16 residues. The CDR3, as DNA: TGTGCCATCAGTGAGTCGACTCCGGGAGGGCCCTACGAGCAGTACTTC. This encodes CAISESTPGGPYEQYF.

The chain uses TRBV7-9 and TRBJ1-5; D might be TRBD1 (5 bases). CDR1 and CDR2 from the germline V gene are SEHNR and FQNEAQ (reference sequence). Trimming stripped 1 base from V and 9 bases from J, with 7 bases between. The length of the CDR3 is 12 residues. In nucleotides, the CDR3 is TGTGCCAGCAGCTTAGTCGGGGGGCCCCAGCATTTT. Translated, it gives CASSLVGGPQHF.

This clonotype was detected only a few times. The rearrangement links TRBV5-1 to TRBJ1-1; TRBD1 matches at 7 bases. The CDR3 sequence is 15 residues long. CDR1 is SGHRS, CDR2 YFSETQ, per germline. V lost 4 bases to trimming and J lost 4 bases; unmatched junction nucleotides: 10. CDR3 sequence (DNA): TGCGCCAGCAGCCATGACAGGGCGGTGGCCACTGAAGCTTTCTTT. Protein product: CASSHDRAVATEAFF.

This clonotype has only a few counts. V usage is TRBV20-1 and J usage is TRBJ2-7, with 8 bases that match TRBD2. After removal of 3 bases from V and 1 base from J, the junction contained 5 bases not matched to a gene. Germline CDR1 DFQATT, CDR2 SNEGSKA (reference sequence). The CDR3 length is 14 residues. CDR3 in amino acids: CSASVGGGSYEQYF. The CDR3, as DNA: TGCAGTGCTAGCGTCGGCGGGGGGTCCTACGAGCAGTACTTC.

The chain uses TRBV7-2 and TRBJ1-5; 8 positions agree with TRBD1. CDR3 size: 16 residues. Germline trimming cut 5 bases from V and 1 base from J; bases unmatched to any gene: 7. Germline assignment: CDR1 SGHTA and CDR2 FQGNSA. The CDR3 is CASSARTGLSNQPQHF. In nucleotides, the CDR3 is TGTGCCAGCAGCGCTCGGACAGGGTTAAGCAATCAGCCCCAGCATTTT.

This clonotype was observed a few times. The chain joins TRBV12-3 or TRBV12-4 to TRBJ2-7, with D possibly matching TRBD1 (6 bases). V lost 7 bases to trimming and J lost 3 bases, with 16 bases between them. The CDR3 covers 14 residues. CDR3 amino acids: CASTSPGDNYEQYF. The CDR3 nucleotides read TGTGCCAGCACCTCCCCCGGGGACAACTACGAGCAGTACTTC.

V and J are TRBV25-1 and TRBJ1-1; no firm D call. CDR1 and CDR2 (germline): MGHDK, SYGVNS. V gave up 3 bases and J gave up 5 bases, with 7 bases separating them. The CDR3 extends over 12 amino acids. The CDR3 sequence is CASSEDGTEAFF. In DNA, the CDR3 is TGTGCCAGCAGTGAGGACGGGACTGAAGCTTTCTTT.

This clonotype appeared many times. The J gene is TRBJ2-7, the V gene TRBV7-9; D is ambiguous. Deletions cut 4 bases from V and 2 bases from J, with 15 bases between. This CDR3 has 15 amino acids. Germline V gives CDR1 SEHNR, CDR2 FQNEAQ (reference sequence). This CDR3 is CASSSKPLVPYEQYF. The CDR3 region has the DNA TGTGCCAGCAGCTCCAAACCCCTAGTTCCCTACGAGCAGTACTTC.

The CDR3 spells CASSPRTARINYGYTF. The CDR3 nucleotides are TGTGCCAGCAGCCCGAGGACAGCTCGGATTAACTATGGCTACACCTTC. This chain connects TRBV6-2 or TRBV6-3 to TRBJ1-2, with a weak D call TRBD1 (6 bases). In germline, CDR1 is MNHEY, CDR2 SVGEGT. The germline V and J ends were trimmed by 6 bases and 1 base, with 18 bases remaining between them. The CDR3 consists of 16 residues.

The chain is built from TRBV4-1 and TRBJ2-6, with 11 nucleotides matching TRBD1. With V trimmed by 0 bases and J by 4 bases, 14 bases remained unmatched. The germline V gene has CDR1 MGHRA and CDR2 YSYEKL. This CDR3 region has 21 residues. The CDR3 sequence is CASSQEANSGQGASGANVLTF. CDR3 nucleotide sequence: TGCGCCAGCAGCCAAGAAGCTAACTCAGGACAGGGGGCTTCCGGGGCCAACGTCCTGACTTTC.

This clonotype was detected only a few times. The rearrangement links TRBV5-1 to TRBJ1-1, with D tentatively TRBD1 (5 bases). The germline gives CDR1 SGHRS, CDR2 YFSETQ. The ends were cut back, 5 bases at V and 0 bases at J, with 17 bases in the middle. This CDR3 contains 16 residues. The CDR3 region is CASSWGGDAVNTEAFF. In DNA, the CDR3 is TGCGCCAGCAGTTGGGGCGGGGACGCGGTGAACACTGAAGCTTTCTTT.

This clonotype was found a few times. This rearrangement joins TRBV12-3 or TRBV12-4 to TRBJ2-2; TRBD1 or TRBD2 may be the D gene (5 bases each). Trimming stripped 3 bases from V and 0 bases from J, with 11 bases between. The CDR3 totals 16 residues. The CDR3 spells CASSFGAGANTGELFF. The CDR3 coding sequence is TGTGCCAGCAGTTTTGGGGCGGGTGCGAACACCGGGGAGCTGTTTTTT.

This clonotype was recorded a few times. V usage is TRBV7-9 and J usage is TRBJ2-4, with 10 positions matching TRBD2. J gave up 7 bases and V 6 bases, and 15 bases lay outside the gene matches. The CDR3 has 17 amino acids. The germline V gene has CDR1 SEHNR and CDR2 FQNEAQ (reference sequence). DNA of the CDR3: TGTGCCAGCAGTTCAAACGGAGGACTAGCGGTTTCTAACATTCAGTACTTC. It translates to CASSSNGGLAVSNIQYF.

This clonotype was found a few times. This CDR3 reads CASSELRTGGASYEQYF. The CDR3 DNA follows: TGTGCCAGCAGTGAATTAAGAACGGGAGGGGCGTCCTACGAGCAGTACTTC. V is TRBV25-1 and J is TRBJ2-7, with 8 bases matching TRBD2. V dropped 1 base and J dropped 1; count of bases not matched to a gene: 9. The germline gives CDR1 MGHDK, CDR2 SYGVNS. CDR3 length: 17 residues.